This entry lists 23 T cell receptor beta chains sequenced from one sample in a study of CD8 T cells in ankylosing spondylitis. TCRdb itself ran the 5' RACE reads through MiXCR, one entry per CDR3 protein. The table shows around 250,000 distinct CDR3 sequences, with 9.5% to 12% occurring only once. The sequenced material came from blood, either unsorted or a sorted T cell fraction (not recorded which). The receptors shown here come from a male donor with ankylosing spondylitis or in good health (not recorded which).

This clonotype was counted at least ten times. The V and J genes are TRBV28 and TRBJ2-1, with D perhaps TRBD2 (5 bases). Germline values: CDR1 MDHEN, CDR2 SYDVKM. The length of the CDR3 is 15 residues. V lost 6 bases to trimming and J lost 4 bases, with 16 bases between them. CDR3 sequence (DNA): TGTGCCAGCAGGACCCGGGATAGCTCATACAATGAGCAGTTCTTC. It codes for CASRTRDSSYNEQFF.

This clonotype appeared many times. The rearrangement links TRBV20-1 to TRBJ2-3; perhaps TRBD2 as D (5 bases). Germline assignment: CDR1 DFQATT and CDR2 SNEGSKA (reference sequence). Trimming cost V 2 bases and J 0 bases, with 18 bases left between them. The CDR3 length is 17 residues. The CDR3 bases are TGCAGTGCTAGACCACTTTCTAGCAGTACTAGCACAGATACGCAGTATTTT. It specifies CSARPLSSSTSTDTQYF.

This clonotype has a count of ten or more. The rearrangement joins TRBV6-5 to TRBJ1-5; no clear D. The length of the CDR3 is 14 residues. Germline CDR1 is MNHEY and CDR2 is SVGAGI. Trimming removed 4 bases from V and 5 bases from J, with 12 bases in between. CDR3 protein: CASSFTSGDQPQHF. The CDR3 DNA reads TGTGCCAGCAGTTTTACTTCGGGCGATCAGCCCCAGCATTTT.

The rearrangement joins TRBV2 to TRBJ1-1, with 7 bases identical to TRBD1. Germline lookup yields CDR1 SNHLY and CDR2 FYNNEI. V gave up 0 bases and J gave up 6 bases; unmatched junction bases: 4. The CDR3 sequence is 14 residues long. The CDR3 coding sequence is TGTGCCAGCAGTGAAGCGGCAGGGGGGCCTGAAGCTTTCTTT. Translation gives CASSEAAGGPEAFF.

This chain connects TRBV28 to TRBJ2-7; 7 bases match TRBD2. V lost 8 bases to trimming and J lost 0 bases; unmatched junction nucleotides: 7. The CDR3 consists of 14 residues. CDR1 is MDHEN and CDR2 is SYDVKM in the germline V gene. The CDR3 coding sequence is TGTGCCAGCGTTTCTAGCGGAGCCTCCTACGAGCAGTACTTC. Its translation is CASVSSGASYEQYF.

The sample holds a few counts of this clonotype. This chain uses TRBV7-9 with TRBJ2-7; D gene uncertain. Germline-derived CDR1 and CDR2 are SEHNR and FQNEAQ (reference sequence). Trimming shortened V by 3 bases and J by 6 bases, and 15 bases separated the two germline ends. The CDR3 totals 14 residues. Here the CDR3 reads CASSLTLAPSEQYF. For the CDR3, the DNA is TGTGCCAGCAGCTTGACTCTTGCCCCCTCCGAGCAGTACTTC.

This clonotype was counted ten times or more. The DNA for the CDR3 is TGCGCCAGCAGCCACATCAGCTCCTACGAGCAGTACTTC. Protein: CASSHISSYEQYF. This chain links TRBV4-1 with TRBJ2-7; D is unclear. The CDR3 covers 13 residues. Between the trimmed V and J ends, which lost 3 bases and 0 bases, there was a span of 6 bases. Germline values: CDR1 MGHRA, CDR2 YSYEKL.

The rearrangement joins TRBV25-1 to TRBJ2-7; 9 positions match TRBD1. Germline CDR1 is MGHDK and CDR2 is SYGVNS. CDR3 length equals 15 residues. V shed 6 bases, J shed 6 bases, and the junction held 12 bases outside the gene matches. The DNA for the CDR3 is TGTGCCAGCAGCGGTAGGACAGGGGATGTCTCCGAGCAGTACTTC. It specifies CASSGRTGDVSEQYF.

The CDR3 region is CASSITGAGNQPQHF. Here the CDR3 DNA reads TGTGCCAGCAGTATTACAGGGGCTGGCAATCAGCCCCAGCATTTT. The chain couples TRBV6-1 to TRBJ1-5; TRBD1 matches 7 bases. CDR1 is MNHNS and CDR2 is SASEGT in the germline V gene. This CDR3 is built from 15 residues. V shed 5 bases, J shed 2 bases, and the junction held 6 bases outside the gene matches.

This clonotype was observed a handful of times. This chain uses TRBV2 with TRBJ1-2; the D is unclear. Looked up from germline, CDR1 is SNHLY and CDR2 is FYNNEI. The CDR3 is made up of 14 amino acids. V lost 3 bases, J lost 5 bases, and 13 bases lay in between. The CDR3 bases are TGTGCCAGCAGTGAGTGGGCACCTTCATATGGCTACACCTTC. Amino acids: CASSEWAPSYGYTF.

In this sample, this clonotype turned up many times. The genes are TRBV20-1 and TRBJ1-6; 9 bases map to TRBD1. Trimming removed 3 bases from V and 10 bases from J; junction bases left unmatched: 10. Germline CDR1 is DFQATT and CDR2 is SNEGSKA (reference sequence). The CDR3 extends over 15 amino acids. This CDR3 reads CSASLPGQGGSPLHF. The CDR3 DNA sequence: TGCAGTGCTAGTCTGCCGGGACAGGGAGGATCACCCCTCCACTTT.

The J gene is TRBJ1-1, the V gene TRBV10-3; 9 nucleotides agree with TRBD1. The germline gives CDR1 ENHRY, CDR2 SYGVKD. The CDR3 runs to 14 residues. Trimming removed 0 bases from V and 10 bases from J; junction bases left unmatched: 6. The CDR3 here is CAISESTGTGRAFF. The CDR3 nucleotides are TGTGCCATCAGTGAGTCGACCGGGACAGGGAGAGCTTTCTTT.

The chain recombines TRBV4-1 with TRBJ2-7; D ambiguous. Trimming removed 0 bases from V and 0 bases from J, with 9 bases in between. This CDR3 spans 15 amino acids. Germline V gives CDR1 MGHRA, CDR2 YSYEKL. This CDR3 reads CASSQESQSSYEQYF. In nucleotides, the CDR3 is TGCGCCAGCAGCCAAGAATCCCAGAGCTCCTACGAGCAGTACTTC.

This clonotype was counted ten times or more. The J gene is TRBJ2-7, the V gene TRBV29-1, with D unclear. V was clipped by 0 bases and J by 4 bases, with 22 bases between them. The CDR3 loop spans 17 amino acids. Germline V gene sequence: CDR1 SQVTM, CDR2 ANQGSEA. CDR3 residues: CSVEDFSPQPPGYEQYF. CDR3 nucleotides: TGCAGCGTTGAAGACTTTAGCCCCCAGCCCCCTGGGTACGAGCAGTACTTC.

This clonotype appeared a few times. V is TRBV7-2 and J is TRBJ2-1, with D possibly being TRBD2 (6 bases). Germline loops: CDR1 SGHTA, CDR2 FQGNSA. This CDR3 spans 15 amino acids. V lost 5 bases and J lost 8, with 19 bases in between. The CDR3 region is CASSLRGLGLHEQFF. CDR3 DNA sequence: TGTGCCAGCAGCCTCCGGGGGTTAGGCTTACATGAGCAGTTCTTC.

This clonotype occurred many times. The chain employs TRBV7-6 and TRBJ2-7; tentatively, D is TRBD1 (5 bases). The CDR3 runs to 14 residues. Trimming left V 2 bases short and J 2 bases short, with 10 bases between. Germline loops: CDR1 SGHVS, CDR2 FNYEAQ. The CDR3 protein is CASSLSGRTYEQYF. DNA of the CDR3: TGTGCCAGCAGCTTATCAGGGCGTACCTACGAGCAGTACTTC.

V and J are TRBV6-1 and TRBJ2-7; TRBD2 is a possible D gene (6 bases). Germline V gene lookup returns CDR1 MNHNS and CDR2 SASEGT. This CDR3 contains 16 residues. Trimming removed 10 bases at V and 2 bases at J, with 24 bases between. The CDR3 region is CATSEAGRIRTYEQYF. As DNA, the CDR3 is TGTGCCACCAGCGAGGCGGGAAGGATACGAACCTACGAGCAGTACTTC.

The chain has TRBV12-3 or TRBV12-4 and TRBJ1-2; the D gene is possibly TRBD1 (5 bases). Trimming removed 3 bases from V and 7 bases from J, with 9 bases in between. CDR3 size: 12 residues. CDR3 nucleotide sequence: TGTGCCAGCAGTTTGACAGATCTTGGCTACACCTTC. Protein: CASSLTDLGYTF.

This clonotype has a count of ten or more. CDR3 DNA sequence: TGTGCCAGCAGTCATCGGACTAGCGAGAAATACGAGCAGTACTTC. This gives the protein CASSHRTSEKYEQYF. The chain couples TRBV12-3 or TRBV12-4 to TRBJ2-7; TRBD2 matches at 9 bases. The J segment lost 4 bases and the V segment lost 5 bases, leaving 9 bases of the junction unmatched. The CDR3 has 15 amino acids.

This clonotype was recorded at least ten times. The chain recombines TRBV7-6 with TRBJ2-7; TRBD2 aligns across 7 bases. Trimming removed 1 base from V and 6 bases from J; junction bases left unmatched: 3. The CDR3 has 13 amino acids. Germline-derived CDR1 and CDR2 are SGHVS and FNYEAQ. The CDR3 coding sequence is TGTGCCAGCAGCTTAGGACTAGCCTTCGAGCAGTACTTC. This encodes CASSLGLAFEQYF. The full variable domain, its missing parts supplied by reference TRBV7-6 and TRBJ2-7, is GAGVSQSPRYKVTKRGQDVALRCDPISGHVSLYWYRQALGQGPEFLTYFNYEAQQDKSGLPNDRFSAERPEGSISTLTIQRTEQRDSAMYRCASSLGLAFEQYFGPGTRLTVT.

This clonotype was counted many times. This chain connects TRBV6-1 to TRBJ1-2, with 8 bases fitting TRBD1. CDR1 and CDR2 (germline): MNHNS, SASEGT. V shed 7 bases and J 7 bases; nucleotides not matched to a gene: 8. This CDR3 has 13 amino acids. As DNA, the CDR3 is TGTGCCAGCACCCCGGCACAGGGGGGTGGCTACACCTTC. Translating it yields CASTPAQGGGYTF.

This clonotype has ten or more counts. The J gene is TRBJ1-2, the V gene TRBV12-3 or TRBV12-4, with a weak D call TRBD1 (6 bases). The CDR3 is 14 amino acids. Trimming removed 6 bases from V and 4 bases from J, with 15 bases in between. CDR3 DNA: TGTGCCAGCAGCCCCTCCGGGACATCCTATGGCTACACCTTC. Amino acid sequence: CASSPSGTSYGYTF.

The CDR3, as DNA: TGTGCCAGTAGCCCCCCGCATGGCACTGAAGCTTTCTTT. Translation: CASSPPHGTEAFF. The V call is TRBV9, the J call TRBJ1-1, with D unclear. V lost 8 bases, J lost 4 bases, and 15 bases lay in between. The CDR3 has 13 amino acids. Germline V gene data show CDR1 as SGDLS and CDR2 as YYNGEE.